This T cell receptor beta chain was found in a study of T-cell memory formation after mild COVID-19. Whole-study context: TCR clusters were mostly confined to one donor each.

Trimming left V 0 bases short and J 7 bases short, with 16 bases between. The CDR3 sequence is 15 residues long. Germline lookup yields CDR1 SGHKS and CDR2 YYEKEE (reference sequence). TCRdb re-derived calls from the 5' RACE reads in MiXCR, one entry per CDR3 protein. The sample lists 450,000 or so distinct CDR3 sequences, 20% to 25% occurring once. The study's findings and limits: CM and EM subsets held most contracting CD4+ clones; EMRA held CD8+ ones.

A word on this clonotype: The antigen is unknown.

The clonotype was recovered from an adult woman who had mild COVID-19 (a few samples of this study predate the infection). Cell type and time point are not known. The specimen was PBMCs or a T cell subset sorted from them (not recorded which). This rearrangement joins TRBV5-5 to TRBJ1-2, with TRBD1 as a possible D gene (5 bases). Written as DNA, the CDR3 is TGTGCCAGCAGCTTGGACCGTCAGAGGGGAGGTGGCTACACCTTC. Its protein is CASSLDRQRGGGYTF.